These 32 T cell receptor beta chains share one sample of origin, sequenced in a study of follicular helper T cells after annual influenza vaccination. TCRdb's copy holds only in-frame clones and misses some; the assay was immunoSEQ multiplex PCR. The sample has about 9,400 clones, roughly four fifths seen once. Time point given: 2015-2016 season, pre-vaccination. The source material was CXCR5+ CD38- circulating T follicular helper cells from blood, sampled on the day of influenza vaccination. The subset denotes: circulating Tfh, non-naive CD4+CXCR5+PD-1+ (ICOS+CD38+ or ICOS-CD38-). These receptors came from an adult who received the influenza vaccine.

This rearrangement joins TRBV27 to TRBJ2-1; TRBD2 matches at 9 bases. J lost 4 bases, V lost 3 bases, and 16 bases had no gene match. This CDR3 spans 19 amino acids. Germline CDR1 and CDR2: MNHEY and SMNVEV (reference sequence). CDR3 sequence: CASSFKGGQLAGRYNEQFF. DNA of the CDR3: TGTGCCAGCAGTTTTAAGGGTGGCCAGCTAGCGGGAAGGTACAATGAGCAGTTCTTC.

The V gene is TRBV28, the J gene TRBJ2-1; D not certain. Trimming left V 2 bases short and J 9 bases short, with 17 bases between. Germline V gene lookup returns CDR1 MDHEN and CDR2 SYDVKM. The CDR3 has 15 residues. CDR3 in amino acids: CASSLLITQSAEQFF. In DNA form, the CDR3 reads TGTGCCAGCAGTTTACTTATCACCCAGTCTGCTGAGCAGTTCTTC.

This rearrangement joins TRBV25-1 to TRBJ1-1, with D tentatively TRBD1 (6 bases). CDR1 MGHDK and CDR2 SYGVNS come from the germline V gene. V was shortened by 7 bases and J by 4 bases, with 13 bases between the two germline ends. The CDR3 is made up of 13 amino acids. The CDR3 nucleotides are TGTGCCAGCATAACCAGGGGAGGCACTGAAGCTTTCTTT. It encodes CASITRGGTEAFF.

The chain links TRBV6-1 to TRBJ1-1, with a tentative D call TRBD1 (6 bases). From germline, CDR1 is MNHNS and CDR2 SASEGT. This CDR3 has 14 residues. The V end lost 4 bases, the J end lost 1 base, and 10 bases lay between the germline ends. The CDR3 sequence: CASSALGQNTEAFF. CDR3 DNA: TGTGCCAGCAGTGCGCTGGGACAGAACACTGAAGCTTTCTTT.

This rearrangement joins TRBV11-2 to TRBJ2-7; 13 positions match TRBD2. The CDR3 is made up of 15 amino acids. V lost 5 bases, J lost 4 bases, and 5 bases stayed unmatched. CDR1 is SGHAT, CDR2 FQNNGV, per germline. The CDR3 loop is CASSRGLAGAYEQYF. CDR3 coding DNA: TGTGCCAGCAGCCGAGGACTAGCGGGAGCTTACGAGCAGTACTTC.

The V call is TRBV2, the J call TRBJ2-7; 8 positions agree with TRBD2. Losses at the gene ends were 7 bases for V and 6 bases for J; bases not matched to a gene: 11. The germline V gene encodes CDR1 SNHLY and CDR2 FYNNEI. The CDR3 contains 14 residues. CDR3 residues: CASKGSSGYGEQYF. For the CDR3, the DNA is TGTGCCAGCAAGGGATCTAGCGGGTATGGCGAGCAGTACTTC.

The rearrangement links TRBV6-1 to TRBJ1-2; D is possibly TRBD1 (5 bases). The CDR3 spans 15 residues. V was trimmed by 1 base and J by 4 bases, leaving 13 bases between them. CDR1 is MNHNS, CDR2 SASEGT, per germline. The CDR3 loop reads CASSEEGWQGYGYTF. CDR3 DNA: TGTGCCAGCAGTGAAGAGGGATGGCAGGGCTATGGCTACACCTTC.

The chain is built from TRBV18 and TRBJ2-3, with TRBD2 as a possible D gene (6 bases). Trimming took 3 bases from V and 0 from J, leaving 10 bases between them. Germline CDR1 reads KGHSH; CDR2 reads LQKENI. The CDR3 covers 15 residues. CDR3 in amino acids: CASSPLAGSTDTQYF. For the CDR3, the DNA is TGTGCCAGCTCACCCCTGGCGGGGAGCACAGATACGCAGTATTTT.

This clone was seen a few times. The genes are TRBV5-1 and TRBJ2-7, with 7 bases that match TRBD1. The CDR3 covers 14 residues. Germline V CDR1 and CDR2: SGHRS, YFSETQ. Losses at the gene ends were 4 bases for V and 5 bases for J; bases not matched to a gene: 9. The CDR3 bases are TGCGCCAGCAGCCTGGCCGGACAGGCCCACGAGCAGTACTTC. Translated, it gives CASSLAGQAHEQYF.

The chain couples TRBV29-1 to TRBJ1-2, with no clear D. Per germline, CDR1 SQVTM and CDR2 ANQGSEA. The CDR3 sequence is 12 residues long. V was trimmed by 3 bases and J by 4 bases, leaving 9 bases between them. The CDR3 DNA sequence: TGCAGCGTTGATAGGACTGCCTATGGCTACACCTTC. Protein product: CSVDRTAYGYTF.

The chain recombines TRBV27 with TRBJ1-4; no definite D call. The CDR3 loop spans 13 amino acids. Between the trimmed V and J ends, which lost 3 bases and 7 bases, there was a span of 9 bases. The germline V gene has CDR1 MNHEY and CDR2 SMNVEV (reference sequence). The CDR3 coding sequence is TGTGCCAGCAGTTTCCGGGAAAGTGAAAAACTGTTTTTT. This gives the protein CASSFRESEKLFF.

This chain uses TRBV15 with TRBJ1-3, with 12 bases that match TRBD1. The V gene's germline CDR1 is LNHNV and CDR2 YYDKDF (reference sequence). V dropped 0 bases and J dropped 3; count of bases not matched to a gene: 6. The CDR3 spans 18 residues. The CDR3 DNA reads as TGTGCCACCAGCAGAGACGGGACAGGGGGCACGGGTGGAAACACCATATATTTT. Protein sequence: CATSRDGTGGTGGNTIYF.

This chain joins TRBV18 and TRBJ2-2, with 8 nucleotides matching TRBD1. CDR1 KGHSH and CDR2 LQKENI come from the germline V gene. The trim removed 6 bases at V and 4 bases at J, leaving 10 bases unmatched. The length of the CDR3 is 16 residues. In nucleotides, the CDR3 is TGTGCCAGCTCGCTGATCGGACAGGGCCCCACCGGGGAGCTGTTTTTT. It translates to CASSLIGQGPTGELFF.

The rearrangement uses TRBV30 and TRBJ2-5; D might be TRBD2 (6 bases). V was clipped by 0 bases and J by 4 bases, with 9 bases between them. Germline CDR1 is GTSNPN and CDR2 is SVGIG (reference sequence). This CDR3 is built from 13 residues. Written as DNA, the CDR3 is TGTGCCTGGAGTGTACGGGAGAGAGAGACCCAGTACTTC. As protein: CAWSVRERETQYF.

The CDR3 DNA sequence: TGCGCCAGCAGCCTCTCGGACGTTGATGGCTACACCTTC. Translating gives CASSLSDVDGYTF. V gene TRBV5-1 combines with J gene TRBJ1-2, with no clear D. Trimming removed 4 bases from V and 6 bases from J, with 13 bases in between. The CDR3 extends over 13 amino acids. From germline, CDR1 is SGHRS and CDR2 YFSETQ.

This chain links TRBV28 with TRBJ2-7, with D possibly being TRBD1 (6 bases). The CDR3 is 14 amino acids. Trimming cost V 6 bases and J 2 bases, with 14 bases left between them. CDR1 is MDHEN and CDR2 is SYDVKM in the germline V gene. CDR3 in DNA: TGTGCCAGCAGCTCCGGACAGTTGCCCTACGAGCAGTACTTC. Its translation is CASSSGQLPYEQYF.

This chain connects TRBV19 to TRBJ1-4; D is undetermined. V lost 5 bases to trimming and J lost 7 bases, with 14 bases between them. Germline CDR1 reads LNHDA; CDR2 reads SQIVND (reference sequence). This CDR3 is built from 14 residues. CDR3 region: CASSLYSSVEKLFF. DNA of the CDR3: TGTGCCAGTAGTCTTTACAGTAGTGTTGAAAAACTGTTTTTT.

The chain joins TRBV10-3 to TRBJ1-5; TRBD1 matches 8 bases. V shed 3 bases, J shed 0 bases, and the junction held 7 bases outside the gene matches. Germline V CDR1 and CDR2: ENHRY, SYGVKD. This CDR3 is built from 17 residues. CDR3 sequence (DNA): TGTGCCATCAGTGACGGACAGGGAGGGAATAGCAATCAGCCCCAGCATTTT. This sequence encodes CAISDGQGGNSNQPQHF.

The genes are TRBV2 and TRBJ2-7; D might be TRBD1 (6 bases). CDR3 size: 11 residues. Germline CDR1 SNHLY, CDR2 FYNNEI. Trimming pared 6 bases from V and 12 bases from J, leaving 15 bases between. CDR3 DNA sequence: TGTGCCAGCAGCCCCGGGACACTAGTGTACTTC. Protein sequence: CASSPGTLVYF. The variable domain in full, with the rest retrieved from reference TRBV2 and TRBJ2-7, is EPEVTQTPSHQVTQMGQEVILRCVPISNHLYFYWYRQILGQKVEFLVSFYNNEISEKSEIFDDQFSVERPDGSNFTLKIRSTKLEDSAMYFCASSPGTLVYFGPGTRLTVT.

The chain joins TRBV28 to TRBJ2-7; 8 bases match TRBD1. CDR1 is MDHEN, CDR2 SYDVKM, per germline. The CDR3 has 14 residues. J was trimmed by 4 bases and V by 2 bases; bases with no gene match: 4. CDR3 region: CASSLPTGGYEQYF. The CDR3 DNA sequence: TGTGCCAGCAGTTTACCTACAGGGGGGTACGAGCAGTACTTC.

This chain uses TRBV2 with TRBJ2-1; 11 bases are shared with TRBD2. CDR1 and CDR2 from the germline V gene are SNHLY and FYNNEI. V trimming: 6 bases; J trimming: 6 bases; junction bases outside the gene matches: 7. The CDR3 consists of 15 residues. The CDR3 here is CASSRPGTSGNEQFF. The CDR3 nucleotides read TGTGCCAGCAGCCGGCCGGGGACTAGCGGCAATGAGCAGTTCTTC.

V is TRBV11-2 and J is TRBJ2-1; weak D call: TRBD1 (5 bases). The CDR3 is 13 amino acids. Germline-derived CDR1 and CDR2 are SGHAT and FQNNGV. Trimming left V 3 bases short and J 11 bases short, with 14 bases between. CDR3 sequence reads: CASSLNQGFKQFF. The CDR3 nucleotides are TGTGCCAGCAGCTTGAACCAGGGTTTCAAGCAGTTCTTC.

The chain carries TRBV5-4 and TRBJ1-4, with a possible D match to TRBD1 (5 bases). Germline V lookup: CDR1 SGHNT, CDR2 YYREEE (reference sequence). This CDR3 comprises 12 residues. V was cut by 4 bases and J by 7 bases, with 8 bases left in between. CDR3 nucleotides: TGTGCCAGCAGCAGGGGTAGTGAAAAACTGTTTTTT. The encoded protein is CASSRGSEKLFF.

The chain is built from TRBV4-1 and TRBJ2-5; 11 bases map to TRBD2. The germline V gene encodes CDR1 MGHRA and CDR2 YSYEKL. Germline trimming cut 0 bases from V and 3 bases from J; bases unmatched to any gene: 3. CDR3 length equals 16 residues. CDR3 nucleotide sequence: TGCGCCAGCAGCCAAGACAAGGGACTAGCGGAAGAGACCCAGTACTTC. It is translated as CASSQDKGLAEETQYF.

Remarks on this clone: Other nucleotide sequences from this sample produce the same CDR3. The CDR3 region has the DNA TGTGCCAGCAGCTTAGGTGACAGACAAGAGACCCAGTACTTC. The encoded protein is CASSLGDRQETQYF. This chain joins TRBV7-9 and TRBJ2-5; D is possibly TRBD1 (5 bases). This CDR3 is built from 14 residues. Looked up from germline, CDR1 is SEHNR and CDR2 is FQNEAQ (reference sequence). Trimming shortened V by 1 base and J by 2 bases, and 8 bases separated the two germline ends.

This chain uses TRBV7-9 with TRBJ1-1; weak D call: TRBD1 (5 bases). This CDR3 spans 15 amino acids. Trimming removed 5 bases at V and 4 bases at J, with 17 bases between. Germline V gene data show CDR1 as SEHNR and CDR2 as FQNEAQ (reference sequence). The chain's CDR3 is CASSTSGGAGTEAFF. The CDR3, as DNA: TGTGCCAGCAGCACCAGTGGAGGGGCGGGCACTGAAGCTTTCTTT.

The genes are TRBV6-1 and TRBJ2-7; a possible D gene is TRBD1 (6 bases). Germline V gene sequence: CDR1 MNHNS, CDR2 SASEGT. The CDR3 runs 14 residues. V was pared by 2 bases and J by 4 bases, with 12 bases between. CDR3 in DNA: TGTGCCAGCAGTGAACAGGGGATCGCGTACGAGCAGTACTTC. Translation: CASSEQGIAYEQYF.

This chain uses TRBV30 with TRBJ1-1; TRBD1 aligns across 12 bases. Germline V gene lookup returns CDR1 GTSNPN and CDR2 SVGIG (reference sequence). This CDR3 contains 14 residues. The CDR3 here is CASRDRGRGTEAFF. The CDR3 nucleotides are TGTGCATCCCGGGACAGGGGGCGCGGCACTGAAGCTTTCTTT.

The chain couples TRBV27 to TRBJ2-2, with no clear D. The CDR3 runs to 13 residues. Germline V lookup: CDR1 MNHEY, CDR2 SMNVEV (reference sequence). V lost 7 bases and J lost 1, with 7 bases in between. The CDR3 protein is CASKHLNTGELFF. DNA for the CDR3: TGTGCCAGCAAACACCTGAACACCGGGGAGCTGTTTTTT.

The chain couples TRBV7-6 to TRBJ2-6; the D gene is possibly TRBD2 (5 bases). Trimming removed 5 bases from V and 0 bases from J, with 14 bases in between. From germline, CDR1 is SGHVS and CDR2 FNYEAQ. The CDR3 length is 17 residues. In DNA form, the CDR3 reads TGTGCCAGCAGCCCTACCGGGGTCGCCTCTGGGGCCAACGTCCTGACTTTC. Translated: CASSPTGVASGANVLTF.

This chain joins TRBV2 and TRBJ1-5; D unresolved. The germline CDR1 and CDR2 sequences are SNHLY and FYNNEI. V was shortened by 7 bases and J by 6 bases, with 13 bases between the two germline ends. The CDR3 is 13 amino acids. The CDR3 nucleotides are TGTGCCAGCAATCCGGGATCCGGTCAGCCCCAGCATTTT. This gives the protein CASNPGSGQPQHF. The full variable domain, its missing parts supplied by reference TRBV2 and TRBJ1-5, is EPEVTQTPSHQVTQMGQEVILRCVPISNHLYFYWYRQILGQKVEFLVSFYNNEISEKSEIFDDQFSVERPDGSNFTLKIRSTKLEDSAMYFCASNPGSGQPQHFGDGTRLSIL.

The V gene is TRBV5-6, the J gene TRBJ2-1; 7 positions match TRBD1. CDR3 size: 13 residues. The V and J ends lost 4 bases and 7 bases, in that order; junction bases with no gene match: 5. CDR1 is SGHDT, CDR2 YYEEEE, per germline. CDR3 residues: CASSAPDRNEQFF. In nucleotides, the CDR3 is TGTGCCAGCAGCGCCCCGGACAGGAATGAGCAGTTCTTC.